This T cell receptor (beta chain) was captured by sequencing in a study of blood T cell repertoires in COVID-19 (dated by TCRdb to 2020 to 2021). Regarding the study in general: Collaborator samples came from the United States, Italy and Spain and covered acute and convalescent phases of COVID-19. The prospective study material was composed of cDNA or gDNA derived from T cells, B-cell-depleted T cells, or PBMCs. Subjects who had been exposed to COVID-19, were actively infected with it, or had recovered from it provided the deeply sampled blood TCRbeta repertoires that made up the dataset. The repertoires were released in a freely available public database meant as a resource for research on the immune response to SARS-CoV-2. The samples were drawn from the first 160 participants of the ongoing ImmuneRACE study and from over 950 subjects provided by 6 global collaborators. A de-identified subject ID, COVID-19 status, age in years and sex were almost always included in the sample metadata. HLA class I and class II types, where available, came from metadata supplied by the sample provider rather than from assay-based typing. General findings and caveats noted by the study authors: How much clinical and demographic metadata was included differed by source and by participant, and the metadata was provided uncurated.

TCRbeta CDR3 regions were amplified from genomic DNA using the immunoSEQ Assay, a bias-controlled multiplex PCR. Per the authors' processing: The number of nucleated cells in each sample was estimated by amplification of reference gene primers within the assay. Sequence reads were collapsed and filtered to measure the absolute abundance of every unique TCRbeta CDR3 rearrangement. For each sample, productive Simpson clonality was calculated as the square root of Simpson's diversity index across productive rearrangements. Not all clones reach the TCRdb copy of this immuneACCESS table, which keeps in-frame sequences only. Checked studies attribute under half of the gap to unresolved V genes and leave the rest unexplained. V, J and clone size reflect that table, while D and trimming were determined from the DNA. The sample includes 200,000 to 300,000 clones, with roughly 89% observed a single time. The top ten clonotypes cover under 10% of the sample.

Enrolling through a virtual design, the prospective study's participants ranged in age from roughly 18 to 95 years and lived across some 23 United States geographic areas. To assign participants to cohorts, the prospective study relied on clinical history that participants themselves reported in a screening survey and a study questionnaire. Recovered participants in ImmuneRACE Cohort 3 were defined by two consecutive negative NP/OP PCR tests, clearance by a healthcare professional, or resolution of symptoms. In the prospective study, mobile phlebotomists collected whole blood, serum and a nasopharyngeal or oropharyngeal swab from each participant. Prospective study participants could optionally give additional blood draws and questionnaires over an approximately 2-month period. Before DNA extraction, prospective study blood samples were shipped either frozen or at room temperature. At the junction V is shortened by 2 bases and J by 3 bases, with 11 bases in between. From the cysteine up to the phenylalanine, the CDR3 has a length of 15 residues. Left in the record is the CDR3 DNA by itself, 45 bases read in frame from the first base. According to the germline V gene, CDR1 reads ENHRY and CDR2 reads SYGVKD.

Remarks on this clone: The antigen this receptor binds is unknown. The sample holds no much larger clone one base away, and base qualities are not on file.

The chain is made from TRBV10-3 and TRBJ1-3; no D segment can be confidently identified. The sequence came from a man aged 35 to 55 who had recovered from COVID-19. The sequenced sample consisted of PBMCs or T cells enriched from blood (not recorded which). The DNA is as follows: TGTGCCATCAGTGAGGGGTTCGGAGGTGGAAACACCATATATTTT. It codes for CAISEGFGGGNTIYF.